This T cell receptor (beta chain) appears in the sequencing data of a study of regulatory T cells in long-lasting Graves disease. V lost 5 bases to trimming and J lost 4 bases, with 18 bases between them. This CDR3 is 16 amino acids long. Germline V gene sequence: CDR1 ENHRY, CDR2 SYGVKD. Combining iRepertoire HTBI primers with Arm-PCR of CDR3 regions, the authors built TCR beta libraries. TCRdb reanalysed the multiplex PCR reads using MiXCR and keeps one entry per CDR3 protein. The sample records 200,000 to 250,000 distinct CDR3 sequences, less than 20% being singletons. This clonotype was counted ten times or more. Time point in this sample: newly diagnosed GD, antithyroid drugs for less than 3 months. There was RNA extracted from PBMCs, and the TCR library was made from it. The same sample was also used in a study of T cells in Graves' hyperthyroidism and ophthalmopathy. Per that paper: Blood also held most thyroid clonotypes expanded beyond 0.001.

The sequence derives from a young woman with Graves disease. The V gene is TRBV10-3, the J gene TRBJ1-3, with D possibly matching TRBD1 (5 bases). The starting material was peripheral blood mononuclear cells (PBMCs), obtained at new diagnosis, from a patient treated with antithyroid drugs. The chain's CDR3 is CAISRDAAKGGNTIYF. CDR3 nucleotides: TGTGCCATCAGTAGGGACGCTGCAAAGGGCGGAAACACCATATATTTT.